This TCR delta chain was obtained from a study of γδ T cells in repeated Plasmodium falciparum infection (dated by TCRdb to the early 2020s). Background for the entire study: Malian children exposed to intense seasonal malaria transmission were enrolled in the natural-infection arm and compared with Australian children matched for age and gender. Four controlled human malaria infections were administered to about five malaria-naive U.S. adults over around 600 days by bites from P. falciparum NF54-infected Anopheles stephensi mosquitoes. Controlled-infection subjects were sampled at baseline, immediately before selected infections, and 21 days after each infection. Malian gammadelta TCR repertoires were analysed cross-sectionally during no-transmission periods and longitudinally across acute febrile malaria episodes. The study examined how repeated Plasmodium falciparum infection shapes the human gammadelta T cell repertoire, using natural infection in Mali and controlled human malaria infection. Broader findings and caveats from the paper: Analysis of inter-individual variability in gammadelta T cell responses was limited by the small size of the controlled-infection cohort. A highly stable polyclonal repertoire over time and infection, with many inter-individual overlapping TCRgamma sequences, was shown by Vgamma9/Vdelta2+ TCR repertoires. The Malian cohort came from a small rural village of predominantly one ethnic group, limiting generalizability. In Vdelta2-negative gammadelta TCR repertoires, which were largely Vdelta1+, repeated controlled infections appeared to drive waves of new clonotype selection. Vdelta2-negative gammadelta TCR repertoires from Malian children appeared more clonally expanded, less diverse and less shared than those of Australian children.

The library relied on multiplex PCR. Reads for this sample came from an Illumina MiSeq. Each sorted gammadelta T cell sample was sequenced for both the TCR gamma (TRG) and TCR delta (TRD) chains. The study's processing was this. Clonotype tree plots, accumulated frequency of the top 20 clonotypes, diversity index (DI) and D75 metrics were included in the repertoire analyses. Clone calls in TCRdb were regenerated from the public reads with CATT, after which identical DNA sequences shared one row. TCRdb assigned the V and J calls; the authors' analysis was not used. This sample lists under 65,000 delta-chain clones; around 1.7% were detected once. The ten largest clones take up about 15% of the sample. For bulk TCR repertoire analysis, Vgamma9/Vdelta2+ and Vdelta2-negative gammadelta T cell populations were isolated by flow sorting from peripheral blood mononuclear cells. With respect to this clone: Its antigen remains unidentified. A far larger clone is a single base away, which makes a read error likely. The same CDR3 also results from other DNA sequences found in this sample.

From a lookup of the germline V gene (reference sequence), CDR1 and CDR2 are TVYSNPD and GDNSRS. Including the terminal cysteine and phenylalanine, the CDR3 comprises 13 residues. Just the 39-base CDR3 DNA is kept, in frame starting at base 1. Sequenced: gamma-delta T cells from blood. Recombination linked TRDV3 to TRDJ1, with 9 middle bases fitting TRDD3. The sequence came from a pool of human donors (malaria-infected and uninfected, not separated). The CDR3 here reads CAFRFPTGGKLIF. The DNA reads as follows: TGTGCCTTTAGATTCCCTACTGGGGGAAAACTCATCTTC.